This passage covers 23 T cell receptor beta chains from one sample sequenced in a study of T cell responses to AZD1222 COVID-19 vaccine. TCRdb's copy holds only in-frame clones and misses some; the assay was immunoSEQ multiplex PCR. The sample holds around 150,000 clones, about 90% seen once. The material sequenced was peripheral blood, taken on day 0 of AZD1222 vaccination. The receptors come from an adult in good health.

This chain joins TRBV4-1 and TRBJ1-2; TRBD1 is a possible D gene (5 bases). CDR1 MGHRA and CDR2 YSYEKL come from the germline V gene. CDR3 length: 17 amino acids. The V end lost 0 bases, the J end lost 6 bases, and 20 bases lay between the germline ends. CDR3 nucleotides: TGCGCCAGCAGCCAAGAGGGAGCGTACCAGGGAGCGAATGGCTACACCTTC. This codes for CASSQEGAYQGANGYTF.

The rearrangement joins TRBV7-2 to TRBJ1-2; 7 positions match TRBD1. V lost 4 bases to trimming and J lost 6 bases; unmatched junction nucleotides: 5. CDR1 SGHTA and CDR2 FQGNSA come from the germline V gene. The CDR3 is 13 residues long. The CDR3 nucleotides are TGTGCCAGCAGCTCCCAACAGGGGAATGGCTACACCTTC. This codes for CASSSQQGNGYTF.

This clone was seen once. V usage is TRBV9 and J usage is TRBJ2-3; D not resolved. V lost 4 bases and J lost 2, with 8 bases in between. CDR1 and CDR2 (germline): SGDLS, YYNGEE. The CDR3 length is 13 residues. CDR3 loop: CASSFGYTDTQYF. The CDR3 nucleotides are TGTGCCAGCAGCTTTGGGTACACAGATACGCAGTATTTT.

V and J are TRBV2 and TRBJ2-7; 10 bases fit TRBD1. This CDR3 contains 14 residues. Germline assignment: CDR1 SNHLY and CDR2 FYNNEI. The V gene end was trimmed by 6 bases and the J gene end by 8 bases; junction bases not matched to a gene: 10. The CDR3 is CASREPGTGVQQYF. CDR3 DNA: TGTGCCAGCAGGGAACCCGGGACAGGGGTCCAGCAGTACTTC.

Here the CDR3 reads CASSSTKGREKLFF. The CDR3 DNA follows: TGTGCCAGCAGCTCGACGAAGGGCAGAGAAAAACTGTTTTTT. This chain connects TRBV3-1 (or the pseudogene TRBV3-2) to TRBJ1-4; D not resolved. Germline CDR1 and CDR2: LGHDT and YNNKEL (reference sequence). Trimming cost V 5 bases and J 8 bases, with 15 bases left between them. The CDR3 has 14 residues.

This clone was seen just once. The rearrangement uses TRBV30 and TRBJ2-5; a weak D match, TRBD1 (5 bases). The germline V gene has CDR1 GTSNPN and CDR2 SVGIG (reference sequence). This CDR3 is built from 14 residues. V lost 0 bases and J 5 bases, leaving 13 bases between the germline ends. The CDR3 loop reads CAWSVGPPGETQYF. The CDR3 DNA follows: TGTGCCTGGAGTGTGGGGCCCCCTGGGGAGACCCAGTACTTC.

The DNA for the CDR3 is TGTGCCAGCTCACCAGGTACGCCTAGCGGGTACAATGAGCAGTTCTTC. Translation: CASSPGTPSGYNEQFF. V gene TRBV18 combines with J gene TRBJ2-1, with TRBD2 matching 8 bases. Germline V gives CDR1 KGHSH, CDR2 LQKENI. CDR3 length: 16 residues. V lost 2 bases to trimming and J lost 4 bases; unmatched junction nucleotides: 7. Full variable domain (remainder filled in from reference TRBV18 and TRBJ2-1): NAGVMQNPRHLVRRRGQEARLRCSPMKGHSHVYWYRQLPEEGLKFMVYLQKENIIDESGMPKERFSAEFPKEGPSILRIQQVVRGDSAAYFCASSPGTPSGYNEQFFGPGTRLTVL.

In its sample, this clone was seen once. V usage is TRBV28 and J usage is TRBJ2-7; D may be TRBD1 (6 bases). CDR3 length: 16 amino acids. Germline V gives CDR1 MDHEN, CDR2 SYDVKM. Trimming cost V 0 bases and J 2 bases, with 14 bases left between them. As DNA, the CDR3 is TGTGCCAGCAGTTTATGGGGGACAACAGTGCCCTACGAGCAGTACTTC. As protein: CASSLWGTTVPYEQYF.

The rearrangement links TRBV9 to TRBJ1-2, with D hard to call. Germline assignment: CDR1 SGDLS and CDR2 YYNGEE. Trimming removed 0 bases at V and 0 bases at J, with 18 bases between. This CDR3 region has 18 residues. DNA of the CDR3: TGTGCCAGCAGCGTAGACGGCCTCGCCCAGAGTACTAACTATGGCTACACCTTC. Translation gives CASSVDGLAQSTNYGYTF.

The rearrangement uses TRBV5-5 and TRBJ1-4; 9 bases fit TRBD1. After removal of 4 bases from V and 5 bases from J, the junction contained 9 bases not matched to a gene. The V gene's germline CDR1 is SGHKS and CDR2 YYEKEE (reference sequence). The CDR3 is 16 amino acids. The CDR3 spells CASSLGPGQGNEKLFF. The CDR3 DNA reads TGTGCCAGCAGCCTTGGCCCGGGACAGGGCAATGAAAAACTGTTTTTT.

The chain employs TRBV28 and TRBJ2-7; 11 bases agree with TRBD1. Germline values: CDR1 MDHEN, CDR2 SYDVKM. The CDR3 is 18 amino acids. V lost 5 bases, J lost 0 bases, and 12 bases stayed unmatched. CDR3 sequence (DNA): TGTGCCAGCAGTCCCCCCCCGGGACAGGGGGGACCCTCCTACGAGCAGTACTTC. Protein: CASSPPPGQGGPSYEQYF.

The chain recombines TRBV12-3 or TRBV12-4 with TRBJ2-7; D uncertain. V lost 5 bases, J lost 2 bases, and 4 bases lay in between. CDR3 length: 11 residues. CDR3 protein: CASSVTYEQYF. In nucleotides, the CDR3 is TGTGCCAGCAGTGTTACCTACGAGCAGTACTTC.

The chain links TRBV6-1 to TRBJ2-7, with 11 positions matching TRBD2. V dropped 6 bases and J dropped 1; count of bases not matched to a gene: 5. There are 15 residues in the CDR3. Germline V gene sequence: CDR1 MNHNS, CDR2 SASEGT. The CDR3 bases are TGTGCCAGCAGACCTACTAGCGGGGGTTCCTACGAGCAGTACTTC. Protein sequence: CASRPTSGGSYEQYF.

As for this clone: This sample includes further DNA sequences coding for the same CDR3. This chain links TRBV5-1 with TRBJ2-5, with 9 bases fitting TRBD1. Germline assignment: CDR1 SGHRS and CDR2 YFSETQ. This CDR3 is 14 amino acids long. V shed 4 bases, J shed 2 bases, and the junction held 3 bases outside the gene matches. CDR3 amino acids: CASSPGTGQETQYF. The DNA for the CDR3 is TGCGCCAGCAGCCCCGGGACAGGGCAAGAGACCCAGTACTTC. The complete variable domain, with remaining parts taken from reference TRBV5-1 and TRBJ2-5, reads KAGVTQTPRYLIKTRGQQVTLSCSPISGHRSVSWYQQTPGQGLQFLFEYFSETQRNKGNFPGRFSGRQFSNSRSEMNVSTLELGDSALYLCASSPGTGQETQYFGPGTRLLVL.

V gene TRBV28 combines with J gene TRBJ2-5, with D uncertain. The CDR3 extends over 15 amino acids. Trimming stripped 7 bases from V and 3 bases from J, with 18 bases between. Germline CDR1 MDHEN, CDR2 SYDVKM. The CDR3 DNA sequence: TGTGCCAGCACTACCCGGGTCCTAGGAAAAGAGACCCAGTACTTC. This sequence encodes CASTTRVLGKETQYF.

The chain links TRBV5-1 to TRBJ2-1, with 10 bases identical to TRBD2. The germline V gene encodes CDR1 SGHRS and CDR2 YFSETQ. V dropped 4 bases and J dropped 3; count of bases not matched to a gene: 7. The CDR3 runs 16 residues. As DNA, the CDR3 is TGCGCCAGCAGCACCTCTAGCGGGGGCCTCTACAATGAGCAGTTCTTC. This translates into CASSTSSGGLYNEQFF.

The chain combines TRBV7-9 with TRBJ1-2; no firm D call. V gave up 2 bases and J gave up 4 bases, with 14 bases separating them. The germline V gene encodes CDR1 SEHNR and CDR2 FQNEAQ (reference sequence). This CDR3 region has 15 residues. The CDR3 coding sequence is TGTGCCAGCAGCTTATCACGGGCACCTACCTATGGCTACACCTTC. Its protein product is CASSLSRAPTYGYTF.

The rearrangement joins TRBV4-2 to TRBJ2-1; 7 nucleotides line up with TRBD2. Germline-derived CDR1 and CDR2 are LGHNA and YNFKEQ. V lost 0 bases to trimming and J lost 2 bases; unmatched junction nucleotides: 10. The CDR3 is 18 amino acids. The CDR3 here is CASSQDPIVGGPYNEQFF. The CDR3 DNA reads TGTGCCAGCAGCCAAGACCCCATCGTGGGAGGGCCCTACAATGAGCAGTTCTTC.

The chain combines TRBV5-4 with TRBJ2-5; 8 bases are shared with TRBD2. CDR3 size: 14 residues. V dropped 0 bases and J dropped 7; count of bases not matched to a gene: 5. Looked up from germline, CDR1 is SGHNT and CDR2 is YYREEE (reference sequence). The DNA of the CDR3 is TGTGCCAGCAGCTTGGAACGGGGGGGTGGGACCCAGTACTTC. Its protein is CASSLERGGGTQYF.

The chain carries TRBV27 and TRBJ2-7; weak D call: TRBD1 (6 bases). Germline-derived CDR1 and CDR2 are MNHEY and SMNVEV (reference sequence). The CDR3 has 13 residues. V dropped 0 bases and J dropped 4 bases, with 7 bases sitting between them. The CDR3 sequence: CASSLSRGYEQYF. The DNA for the CDR3 is TGTGCCAGCAGTTTATCGAGGGGGTACGAGCAGTACTTC.

The CDR3 sequence is CASSSLGGNEQFF. CDR3 nucleotides: TGTGCCAGCAGCTCCCTCGGAGGCAATGAGCAGTTCTTC. The gene calls are TRBV7-2 and TRBJ2-1; D might be TRBD2 (5 bases). Looked up from germline, CDR1 is SGHTA and CDR2 is FQGNSA. The CDR3 length is 13 residues. V lost 4 bases, J lost 6 bases, and 10 bases lay in between.

V usage is TRBV30 and J usage is TRBJ1-2; 7 bases are a match to TRBD1. J was trimmed by 2 bases and V by 2 bases; bases with no gene match: 5. Looked up from germline, CDR1 is GTSNPN and CDR2 is SVGIG (reference sequence). CDR3 length equals 14 residues. The CDR3 bases are TGTGCCTGGAGTTTTCACAGGGGAAACTATGGCTACACCTTC. Translating it yields CAWSFHRGNYGYTF.

J is TRBJ1-6 and V is TRBV30; D call uncertain. The germline V and J ends were trimmed by 5 bases and 11 bases, with 19 bases remaining between them. CDR3 length: 14 amino acids. The germline CDR1 and CDR2 sequences are GTSNPN and SVGIG (reference sequence). CDR3 coding DNA: TGTGCCTGGGACCGGAAAGGTTTGGGGACACCCCTCCACTTT. This translates into CAWDRKGLGTPLHF.